Shown below are 32 T cell receptor beta chains from a single sample sequenced in a study of cytomegalovirus exposure and HLA in healthy donors. Vbeta (60) and Jbeta (13) primers were used in the PCR. Produced via immunoSEQ multiplex PCR; TCRdb's table is partial and in-frame only. The sample has fewer than 120,000 clones; 80% to 85% are singletons. Material: PBMCs. These receptors were taken from a woman between 55 and 75 years old in good health and CMV-seropositive.

J is TRBJ2-5 and V is TRBV18, with D possibly being TRBD1 (6 bases). The CDR3 sequence is 17 residues long. Trimming cost V 0 bases and J 2 bases, with 16 bases left between them. The germline CDR1 and CDR2 sequences are KGHSH and LQKENI. The CDR3 bases are TGTGCCAGCTCACCACCGGCGTGGAGTCAGGGGCAAGAGACCCAGTACTTC. Translated: CASSPPAWSQGQETQYF.

The J gene is TRBJ1-2, the V gene TRBV4-2; TRBD1 is a possible D gene (5 bases). Germline assignment: CDR1 LGHNA and CDR2 YNFKEQ. The length of the CDR3 is 13 residues. V was pared by 5 bases and J by 7 bases, with 14 bases between. The CDR3 sequence: CASSSGGSSGYTF. In DNA form, the CDR3 reads TGTGCCAGCAGCTCGGGGGGTTCGAGTGGCTACACCTTC.

V is TRBV5-1 and J is TRBJ1-5, with D tentatively TRBD1 (5 bases). CDR1 and CDR2 (germline): SGHRS, YFSETQ. The V gene lost 1 base and the J gene lost 3 bases, with 8 bases spanning the gap. The CDR3 totals 14 residues. DNA of the CDR3: TGCGCCAGCAGCTTGCCAGGGCTCAATCAGCCCCAGCATTTT. Translated: CASSLPGLNQPQHF.

V is TRBV5-1 and J is TRBJ1-1; D is perhaps TRBD1 (5 bases). Trimming took 4 bases from V and 6 from J, leaving 19 bases between them. This CDR3 comprises 15 residues. Germline-derived CDR1 and CDR2 are SGHRS and YFSETQ. In DNA, the CDR3 is TGCGCCAGCAGCCTCACGACAGAGCCCGCCCCTGAAGCTTTCTTT. Its protein is CASSLTTEPAPEAFF.

This chain joins TRBV7-9 and TRBJ1-5, with a tentative D call TRBD1 (5 bases). Trimming cost V 5 bases and J 4 bases, with 18 bases left between them. The germline V gene has CDR1 SEHNR and CDR2 FQNEAQ (reference sequence). CDR3 length equals 16 residues. CDR3 amino acids: CASSLRLQVINQPQHF. For the CDR3, the DNA is TGTGCCAGCAGCCTACGCTTACAGGTGATTAATCAGCCCCAGCATTTT.

The V gene is TRBV7-2, the J gene TRBJ1-1; D may be TRBD1 (5 bases). CDR3 size: 15 residues. Germline V gives CDR1 SGHTA, CDR2 FQGNSA. The germline V and J ends were trimmed by 0 bases and 1 base, with 9 bases remaining between them. As DNA, the CDR3 is TGTGCCAGCAGCTTAGCTGGACATGAGAACACTGAAGCTTTCTTT. Translated, it gives CASSLAGHENTEAFF.

The chain recombines TRBV30 with TRBJ2-7; TRBD2 agrees at 9 bases. CDR3 length equals 14 residues. Germline CDR1 and CDR2: GTSNPN and SVGIG (reference sequence). V trimming: 4 bases; J trimming: 0 bases; junction bases outside the gene matches: 4. The CDR3 DNA follows: TGTGCCTGGACTTTTAGCGGGAGCTCCTACGAGCAGTACTTC. Its translation is CAWTFSGSSYEQYF. The entire variable domain, with the rest obtained from reference TRBV30 and TRBJ2-7, is as follows: SQTIHQWPATLVQPVGSPLSLECTVEGTSNPNLYWYRQAAGRGLQLLFYSVGIGQISSEVPQNLSASRPQDRQFILSSKKLLLSDSGFYLCAWTFSGSSYEQYFGPGTRLTVT.

This chain connects TRBV19 to TRBJ2-2; TRBD2 matches at 9 bases. The V and J ends lost 3 bases and 6 bases, in that order; junction bases with no gene match: 5. The CDR3 is made up of 15 amino acids. CDR1 and CDR2 from the germline V gene are LNHDA and SQIVND (reference sequence). The CDR3 region is CASSIKIAGAGELFF. The DNA for the CDR3 is TGTGCCAGTAGTATTAAAATAGCGGGAGCCGGGGAGCTGTTTTTT.

The genes are TRBV28 and TRBJ1-1, with TRBD1 matching over 7 bases. V dropped 3 bases and J dropped 3; count of bases not matched to a gene: 13. Germline assignment: CDR1 MDHEN and CDR2 SYDVKM. CDR3 size: 17 residues. CDR3 in DNA: TGTGCCAGCAGTTTGCGCCGAGGGGGCTATTCGGACACTGAAGCTTTCTTT. Its translation is CASSLRRGGYSDTEAFF.

This chain connects TRBV5-1 to TRBJ1-2; tentatively, D is TRBD1 (6 bases). With 4 bases removed from V and 2 bases from J, the gap between germline ends came to 24 bases. The CDR3 covers 18 residues. CDR1 SGHRS and CDR2 YFSETQ come from the germline V gene. The CDR3 region is CASSPVLIPWTENYGYTF. The CDR3, as DNA: TGCGCCAGCAGCCCGGTCCTAATCCCCTGGACAGAGAACTATGGCTACACCTTC. The entire variable domain, with the rest obtained from reference TRBV5-1 and TRBJ1-2, is as follows: KAGVTQTPRYLIKTRGQQVTLSCSPISGHRSVSWYQQTPGQGLQFLFEYFSETQRNKGNFPGRFSGRQFSNSRSEMNVSTLELGDSALYLCASSPVLIPWTENYGYTFGSGTRLTVV.

V is TRBV5-1 and J is TRBJ2-1; TRBD1 matches 10 bases. V dropped 2 bases and J dropped 6; count of bases not matched to a gene: 11. The V gene's germline CDR1 is SGHRS and CDR2 YFSETQ. CDR3 length: 17 residues. The CDR3 bases are TGCGCCAGCAGCTTTAGACCCGGGACAGGGGCCCCCAATGAGCAGTTCTTC. It translates to CASSFRPGTGAPNEQFF.

The rearrangement links TRBV29-1 to TRBJ1-1; D might be TRBD1 (5 bases). The CDR3 runs 13 residues. Germline V gene data show CDR1 as SQVTM and CDR2 as ANQGSEA. V dropped 8 bases and J dropped 6 bases, with 19 bases sitting between them. The CDR3 is CSSMPGRGSEAFF. As DNA, the CDR3 is TGCAGCTCCATGCCAGGAAGGGGATCTGAAGCTTTCTTT.

The chain is built from TRBV15 and TRBJ2-7; TRBD1 matches at 7 bases. The CDR3 is 13 amino acids. Germline CDR1 LNHNV, CDR2 YYDKDF (reference sequence). Germline trimming cut 3 bases from V and 7 bases from J; bases unmatched to any gene: 6. The CDR3 coding sequence is TGTGCCACCAGCAGGGGGACAGAGCCTGAGCAGTACTTC. It specifies CATSRGTEPEQYF.

The V gene is TRBV18, the J gene TRBJ1-1; a possible D gene is TRBD1 (5 bases). CDR3 length: 14 amino acids. Trimming took off 3 bases at V and 4 bases at J, with 12 bases between the two ends. Germline CDR1 and CDR2: KGHSH and LQKENI. CDR3 nucleotides: TGTGCCAGCTCACCCGGGGGGGTCAGCACTGAAGCTTTCTTT. Its translation is CASSPGGVSTEAFF.

The genes are TRBV5-4 and TRBJ1-2; D may be TRBD1 (6 bases). The CDR3 has 14 amino acids. The ends were cut back, 0 bases at V and 7 bases at J, with 13 bases in the middle. In germline, CDR1 is SGHNT, CDR2 YYREEE (reference sequence). CDR3 residues: CASSLAGVLGGYTF. The CDR3 DNA reads TGTGCCAGCAGCTTGGCAGGGGTCTTAGGTGGCTACACCTTC.

This chain joins TRBV11-3 and TRBJ1-1, with unresolved D. Trimming took off 5 bases at V and 3 bases at J, with 10 bases between the two ends. The CDR3 is made up of 13 amino acids. CDR1 is SGHNT and CDR2 is YENEEA in the germline V gene. The CDR3, as DNA: TGTGCCAGCAGCCCCAGTGTTGACACTGAAGCTTTCTTT. This encodes CASSPSVDTEAFF. Drawing the rest from reference TRBV11-3 and TRBJ1-1, the complete variable domain is EAGVVQSPRYKIIEKKQPVAFWCNPISGHNTLYWYLQNLGQGPELLIRYENEEAVDDSQLPKDRFSAERLKGVDSTLKIQPAELGDSAVYLCASSPSVDTEAFFGQGTRLTVV.

The chain carries TRBV6-1 and TRBJ1-1, with D possibly TRBD1 on 5 matching bases. The CDR3 is made up of 18 amino acids. V gave up 2 bases and J gave up 4 bases, with 23 bases separating them. Germline V gene data show CDR1 as MNHNS and CDR2 as SASEGT. The CDR3 loop is CASSELLPRRGEGTEAFF. CDR3 nucleotides: TGTGCCAGCAGTGAACTCCTGCCGCGGAGAGGGGAGGGCACTGAAGCTTTCTTT.

The chain couples TRBV5-3 to TRBJ2-7; 10 bases fit TRBD2. TRBV5-3 is reported as an ORF; its role is uncertain. CDR3 length: 15 amino acids. V dropped 0 bases and J dropped 4; count of bases not matched to a gene: 4. Written as DNA, the CDR3 is TGTGCCAGAAGCTTGGCCTCTAGCGGGAGATACGAGCAGTACTTC. Translation: CARSLASSGRYEQYF.

The chain combines TRBV2 with TRBJ1-1, with D maybe TRBD1 (5 bases). Trimming removed 4 bases at V and 3 bases at J, with 9 bases between. CDR1 and CDR2 (germline): SNHLY, FYNNEI. This CDR3 region has 13 residues. CDR3 sequence reads: CASSGSGYTEAFF. The CDR3 DNA reads as TGTGCCAGCAGTGGCTCAGGGTACACTGAAGCTTTCTTT. The complete variable domain, with remaining parts taken from reference TRBV2 and TRBJ1-1, reads EPEVTQTPSHQVTQMGQEVILRCVPISNHLYFYWYRQILGQKVEFLVSFYNNEISEKSEIFDDQFSVERPDGSNFTLKIRSTKLEDSAMYFCASSGSGYTEAFFGQGTRLTVV.

This chain links TRBV18 with TRBJ2-7; the D gene is possibly TRBD2 (6 bases). Trimming took off 2 bases at V and 2 bases at J, with 10 bases between the two ends. This CDR3 region has 14 residues. Per the germline V gene, CDR1 is KGHSH and CDR2 is LQKENI. The CDR3 protein is CASSPAAGPYEQYF. The DNA for the CDR3 is TGTGCCAGCTCACCAGCGGCGGGACCCTACGAGCAGTACTTC.

This clone was found once. The chain links TRBV25-1 to TRBJ2-5; D is possibly TRBD2 (7 bases). CDR3 size: 16 residues. V was cut by 7 bases and J by 5 bases, with 23 bases left in between. The germline V gene encodes CDR1 MGHDK and CDR2 SYGVNS. As DNA, the CDR3 is TGTGCCAGCATCCCCGGGGGGCGGGGGCTTCAGGAGACCCAGTACTTC. As protein: CASIPGGRGLQETQYF. Supplemented by reference TRBV25-1 and TRBJ2-5, the full variable domain reads EADIYQTPRYLVIGTGKKITLECSQTMGHDKMYWYQQDPGMELHLIHYSYGVNSTEKGDLSSESTVSRIRTEHFPLTLESARPSHTSQYLCASIPGGRGLQETQYFGPGTRLLVL.

The sample holds one count of this clone. The junction departs from germline at one end; a sequencing error may be responsible. The rearrangement uses TRBV18 and TRBJ1-2, with unresolved D. The germline gives CDR1 KGHSH, CDR2 LQKENI. This CDR3 region has 13 residues. For the CDR3, the DNA is TGTGCCAGCTCACTATTTGACAACTCTGGCTACACCTTC. Encoded protein: CASSLFDNSGYTF.

The chain carries TRBV18 and TRBJ1-1, with a tentative D call TRBD1 (5 bases). The CDR3 is made up of 19 amino acids. The germline V gene encodes CDR1 KGHSH and CDR2 LQKENI. V lost 0 bases and J 1 base, leaving 21 bases between the germline ends. The CDR3 spells CASSPPIGASPGGNTEAFF. DNA of the CDR3: TGTGCCAGCTCACCACCGATTGGGGCCTCTCCAGGCGGGAACACTGAAGCTTTCTTT.

The V gene is TRBV10-3, the J gene TRBJ2-7; TRBD2 aligns across 12 bases. The ends lost 1 base at V and 6 bases at J; junction bases unmatched: 1. Germline values: CDR1 ENHRY, CDR2 SYGVKD. The CDR3 is 14 amino acids. This CDR3 reads CAISELTSGSEQYF. The CDR3 DNA reads as TGTGCCATCAGTGAGTTGACTAGCGGGAGCGAGCAGTACTTC.

The table lists this clone with a count of one. The chain couples TRBV7-2 to TRBJ1-1; TRBD1 agrees at 8 bases. Germline loops: CDR1 SGHTA, CDR2 FQGNSA. This CDR3 is 14 amino acids long. V dropped 7 bases and J dropped 3; count of bases not matched to a gene: 7. CDR3 nucleotide sequence: TGTGCCAGCACCTTTGACAGGGGTTACACTGAAGCTTTCTTT. It yields the protein CASTFDRGYTEAFF. Full variable domain (outside the CDR3, taken from reference TRBV7-2 and TRBJ1-1): GAGVSQSPSNKVTEKGKDVELRCDPISGHTALYWYRQSLGQGLEFLIYFQGNSAPDKSGLPSDRFSAERTGGSVSTLTIQRTQQEDSAVYLCASTFDRGYTEAFFGQGTRLTVV.

The chain joins TRBV28 to TRBJ1-4, with 7 nucleotides matching TRBD1. The CDR3 has 14 amino acids. Unmatched junction bases numbered 1, after V lost 2 bases and J lost 4 bases. Per germline, CDR1 MDHEN and CDR2 SYDVKM. The DNA of the CDR3 is TGTGCCAGCAGTTTACAGGGGGGTAATGAAAAACTGTTTTTT. This gives the protein CASSLQGGNEKLFF.

This chain uses TRBV2 with TRBJ1-2; D gene unclear. The V end was cut by 8 bases, the J end by 3 bases, with 13 bases between. The CDR3 extends over 13 amino acids. From germline, CDR1 is SNHLY and CDR2 FYNNEI. CDR3 sequence (DNA): TGTGCCAGCTCCCCCAACAAAGACTATGGCTACACCTTC. It specifies CASSPNKDYGYTF.

The chain joins TRBV4-1 to TRBJ1-4; D uncertain. Germline V gives CDR1 MGHRA, CDR2 YSYEKL. V was clipped by 1 base and J by 6 bases, with 15 bases between them. This CDR3 region has 16 residues. CDR3 DNA: TGCGCCAGCAGCCAAGCCTTTGGGAGTTCGGATGAAAAACTGTTTTTT. Translation gives CASSQAFGSSDEKLFF.

Notes on this clone: One end of the junction does not line up with germline, which may come from a read error. V gene TRBV25-1 combines with J gene TRBJ1-2, with 7 bases fitting TRBD1. This CDR3 has 13 amino acids. Germline V gene data show CDR1 as MGHDK and CDR2 as SYGVNS. CDR3: CASSRDGTARELF. The CDR3, as DNA: TGTGCCAGCAGTAGGGACGGGACAGCGAGGGAGCTTTTC.

The gene calls are TRBV4-1 and TRBJ1-1; TRBD1 might be the D (6 bases). Trimming removed 2 bases at V and 4 bases at J, with 20 bases between. This CDR3 is 17 amino acids long. CDR1 is MGHRA and CDR2 is YSYEKL in the germline V gene. Here the CDR3 reads CASSQIPRQAQRTEAFF. The CDR3 DNA is TGCGCCAGCAGCCAAATTCCTCGACAGGCCCAGCGCACTGAAGCTTTCTTT.

This chain connects TRBV7-6 to TRBJ2-3, with 11 bases lining up with TRBD2. Germline V gene data show CDR1 as SGHVS and CDR2 as FNYEAQ. The J segment lost 5 bases and the V segment lost 5 bases, leaving 9 bases of the junction unmatched. The CDR3 loop spans 16 amino acids. The DNA of the CDR3 is TGTGCCAGCAGCCCCACTAGCGGGAGTAGGCGAGATACGCAGTATTTT. Its protein product is CASSPTSGSRRDTQYF.

A word on this clone: Sequence at one end of the junction differs from germline and may be a read error. V gene TRBV27 combines with J gene TRBJ1-1; TRBD1 agrees at 8 bases. The CDR3 is 20 residues long. The V gene's germline CDR1 is MNHEY and CDR2 SMNVEV (reference sequence). CDR3 in amino acids: CASSFSWSRQGYFLKTEAFF. The DNA of the CDR3 is TGTGCCAGCAGTTTCTCTTGGTCTAGACAGGGGTATTTTCTGAAGACTGAAGCTTTCTTT.